The 18 T cell receptor beta chains given below trace back to one sample, sequenced in a study of T cell responses to AZD1222 COVID-19 vaccine. Produced via immunoSEQ multiplex PCR; TCRdb's table is partial and in-frame only. The repertoire holds about 69,000 clones, with 83% as singletons. The sample in question was peripheral blood, obtained 28 days after the second AZD1222 dose. Receptors were obtained from an adult who received the AZD1222 COVID-19 vaccine.

This chain joins TRBV29-1 and TRBJ1-4; no reliable D call. Trimming cost V 6 bases and J 7 bases, with 9 bases left between them. This CDR3 has 11 amino acids. Germline CDR1 SQVTM, CDR2 ANQGSEA. CDR3 residues: CSVERVEKLFF. DNA for the CDR3: TGCAGCGTGGAGAGGGTTGAAAAACTGTTTTTT.

The CDR3 DNA follows: TGCAGTGCAATACAGGGTTATGGCTACACCTTC. Translation: CSAIQGYGYTF. The rearrangement joins TRBV20-1 to TRBJ1-2, with D tentatively TRBD1 (6 bases). Trimming removed 6 bases at V and 5 bases at J, with 10 bases between. Germline V gives CDR1 DFQATT, CDR2 SNEGSKA (reference sequence). This CDR3 has 11 residues.

This clone appeared once. V is TRBV30 and J is TRBJ1-2; possibly TRBD1 for D (5 bases). Trimming stripped 5 bases from V and 10 bases from J, with 17 bases between. In germline, CDR1 is GTSNPN, CDR2 SVGIG (reference sequence). The CDR3 has 12 residues. The CDR3 DNA is TGTGCCTGGGCTCGGGGCCAGTGGGTCTACACCTTC. The encoded protein is CAWARGQWVYTF.

The V and J genes are TRBV3-1 (or the pseudogene TRBV3-2) and TRBJ1-5, with no clear D. Germline V lookup: CDR1 LGHDT, CDR2 YNNKEL (reference sequence). CDR3 size: 15 residues. Trimming removed 1 base at V and 1 base at J, with 8 bases between. CDR3 nucleotide sequence: TGTGCCAGCAGCCAAGGACGGAGCAGCAATCAGCCCCAGCATTTT. The encoded protein is CASSQGRSSNQPQHF.

This chain joins TRBV7-4 and TRBJ1-3; no definite D call. Germline values: CDR1 SGHVT, CDR2 SQSDAQ. The CDR3 runs 16 residues. Trimming took 9 bases from V and 0 from J, leaving 18 bases between them. DNA for the CDR3: TGTGCCAGTCCACTAGGGAGGTTTTACTCTGGAAACACCATATATTTT. This encodes CASPLGRFYSGNTIYF.

The chain combines TRBV9 with TRBJ2-3, with 9 bases matching TRBD2. Unmatched junction bases numbered 7, after V lost 0 bases and J lost 8 bases. Germline loops: CDR1 SGDLS, CDR2 YYNGEE. CDR3 length equals 15 residues. This chain's CDR3 is CASSVGGGGARTQYF. Here the CDR3 DNA reads TGTGCCAGCAGCGTAGGCGGCGGGGGGGCCCGTACGCAGTATTTT.

The chain links TRBV6-7 to TRBJ1-5; D ambiguous. TRBV6-7 is known as an ORF, though its function is uncertain. The CDR3 is 13 residues long. Trimming shortened V by 0 bases and J by 5 bases, and 5 bases separated the two germline ends. The CDR3 loop reads CASSYSPYQPQHF. For the CDR3, the DNA is TGTGCCAGCAGTTACTCTCCGTATCAGCCCCAGCATTTT.

The table lists this clone with a few counts. This chain links TRBV27 with TRBJ2-5, with D possibly being TRBD1 (5 bases). V was shortened by 4 bases and J by 5 bases, with 5 bases between the two germline ends. CDR1 is MNHEY and CDR2 is SMNVEV in the germline V gene (reference sequence). The CDR3 consists of 11 residues. The CDR3 coding sequence is TGTGCCAGCAGTTCAGGGGAGACCCAGTACTTC. This codes for CASSSGETQYF.

The chain links TRBV6-1 to TRBJ1-5, with D unclear. Trimming took 2 bases from V and 7 from J, leaving 9 bases between them. CDR1 MNHNS and CDR2 SASEGT come from the germline V gene. The length of the CDR3 is 13 residues. The CDR3 loop reads CASSESLRQPQHF. The CDR3 DNA reads as TGTGCCAGCAGTGAATCGTTGCGGCAGCCCCAGCATTTT.

This clone was picked up one time. The chain links TRBV2 to TRBJ2-7; 11 bases match TRBD1. The germline CDR1 and CDR2 sequences are SNHLY and FYNNEI. V dropped 2 bases and J dropped 2; count of bases not matched to a gene: 2. The CDR3 totals 15 residues. This CDR3 reads CASSEWGQGAYEQYF. DNA of the CDR3: TGTGCCAGCAGTGAATGGGGACAGGGGGCCTACGAGCAGTACTTC.

The J gene is TRBJ1-1, the V gene TRBV12-3 or TRBV12-4; a possible D gene is TRBD1 (6 bases). The CDR3 has 13 amino acids. V was pared by 6 bases and J by 1 base, with 9 bases between. The CDR3: CASRGGGNTEAFF. CDR3 nucleotide sequence: TGTGCCAGCAGAGGAGGGGGGAACACTGAAGCTTTCTTT.

The table lists this clone with a few counts. This chain connects TRBV19 to TRBJ2-1; 7 bases map to TRBD2. Per the germline V gene, CDR1 is LNHDA and CDR2 is SQIVND (reference sequence). This CDR3 is built from 14 residues. J lost 9 bases, V lost 7 bases, and 12 bases had no gene match. CDR3 nucleotides: TGTGCCAGTACCCCCCTCTACCCGGGGGGTGAGCAGTTCTTC. This translates into CASTPLYPGGEQFF.

The chain's CDR3 is CASRLAEYNEQFF. CDR3 DNA sequence: TGTGCCAGCAGGCTAGCGGAGTACAATGAGCAGTTCTTC. The genes are TRBV7-9 and TRBJ2-1, with 7 nucleotides matching TRBD2. This CDR3 has 13 residues. Germline CDR1 SEHNR, CDR2 FQNEAQ (reference sequence). J was trimmed by 4 bases and V by 6 bases; bases with no gene match: 3.

The rearrangement uses TRBV7-2 and TRBJ1-1, with D hard to call. The germline CDR1 and CDR2 sequences are SGHTA and FQGNSA. V was clipped by 6 bases and J by 1 base, with 15 bases between them. This CDR3 comprises 15 residues. The CDR3 nucleotides read TGTGCCAGCAGGCCGACGACGGCTACGAACACTGAAGCTTTCTTT. The encoded protein is CASRPTTATNTEAFF.

The rearrangement links TRBV23-1 to TRBJ2-7; perhaps TRBD1 as D (6 bases). TRBV23-1 has ORF status, its function being uncertain. The CDR3 spans 15 residues. V was shortened by 7 bases and J by 1 base, with 17 bases between the two germline ends. The CDR3 sequence: CASTTGGQRSYEQYF. CDR3 DNA sequence: TGCGCCAGCACCACTGGCGGACAGAGATCCTACGAGCAGTACTTC.

V gene TRBV20-1 combines with J gene TRBJ2-4; possibly TRBD1 for D (5 bases). This CDR3 is built from 18 residues. V shed 3 bases and J shed 0 bases, with 21 bases lying between them. Germline lookup yields CDR1 DFQATT and CDR2 SNEGSKA (reference sequence). The CDR3 DNA reads TGCAGTGCTAGTACTATTGCCCCCACAGGTACAGCCAAAAACATTCAGTACTTC. This sequence encodes CSASTIAPTGTAKNIQYF.

For the CDR3, the DNA is TGTGCCAGCAGCTCCTATTCCCAAGGGGGCTACACCTTC. Its protein is CASSSYSQGGYTF. The chain couples TRBV7-9 to TRBJ1-2; D is unresolved. The CDR3 runs to 13 residues. CDR1 SEHNR and CDR2 FQNEAQ come from the germline V gene (reference sequence). Trimming removed 4 bases from V and 8 bases from J, with 14 bases in between.

This CDR3 is CASSYSPDPTYEQYF. The DNA of the CDR3 is TGTGCCAGCAGTTACTCCCCGGACCCAACCTACGAGCAGTACTTC. The chain has TRBV6-5 and TRBJ2-7; the D is unclear. The V end was cut by 0 bases, the J end by 2 bases, with 11 bases between. From germline, CDR1 is MNHEY and CDR2 SVGAGI. The CDR3 length is 15 residues.